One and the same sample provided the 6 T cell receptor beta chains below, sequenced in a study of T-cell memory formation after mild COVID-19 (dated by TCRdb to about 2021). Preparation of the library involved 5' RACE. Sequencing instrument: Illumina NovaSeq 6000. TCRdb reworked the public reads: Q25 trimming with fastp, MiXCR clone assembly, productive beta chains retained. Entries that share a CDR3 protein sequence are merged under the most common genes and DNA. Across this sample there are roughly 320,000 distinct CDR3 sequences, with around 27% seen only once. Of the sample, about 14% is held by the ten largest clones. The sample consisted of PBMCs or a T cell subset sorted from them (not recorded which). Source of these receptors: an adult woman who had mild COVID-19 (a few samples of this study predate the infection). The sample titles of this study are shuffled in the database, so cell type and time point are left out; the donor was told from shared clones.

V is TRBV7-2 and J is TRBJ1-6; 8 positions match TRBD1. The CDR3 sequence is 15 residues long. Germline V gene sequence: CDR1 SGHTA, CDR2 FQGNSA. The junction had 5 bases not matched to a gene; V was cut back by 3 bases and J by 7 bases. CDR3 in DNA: TGTGCCAGCAGCTTTAAAACAGGGGGGAATTCACCCCTCCACTTT. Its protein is CASSFKTGGNSPLHF.

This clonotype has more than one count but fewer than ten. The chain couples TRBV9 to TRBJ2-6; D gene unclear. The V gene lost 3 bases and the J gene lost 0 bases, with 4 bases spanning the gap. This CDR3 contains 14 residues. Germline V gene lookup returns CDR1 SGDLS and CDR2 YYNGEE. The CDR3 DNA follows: TGTGCCAGCAGCGCGGGCTCTGGGGCCAACGTCCTGACTTTC. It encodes CASSAGSGANVLTF.

The CDR3 region has the DNA TGCGCCAGCAGCTTGTGGGGTTCATACAATGAGCAGTTCTTC. This gives the protein CASSLWGSYNEQFF. The chain uses TRBV5-1 and TRBJ2-1; unclear D gene. Deletions cut 1 base from V and 4 bases from J, with 9 bases between. CDR1 is SGHRS and CDR2 is YFSETQ in the germline V gene. This CDR3 has 14 residues.

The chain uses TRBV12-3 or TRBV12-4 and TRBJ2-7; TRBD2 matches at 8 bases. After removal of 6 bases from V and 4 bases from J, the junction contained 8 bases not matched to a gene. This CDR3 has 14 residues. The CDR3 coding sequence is TGTGCCAGCAGAGCCGCGGGAGGTTGGTACGAGCAGTACTTC. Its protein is CASRAAGGWYEQYF.

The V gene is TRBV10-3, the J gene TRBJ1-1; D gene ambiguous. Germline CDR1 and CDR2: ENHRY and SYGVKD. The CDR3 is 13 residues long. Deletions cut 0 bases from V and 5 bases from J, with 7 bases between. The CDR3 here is CAISESMGTEAFF. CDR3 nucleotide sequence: TGTGCCATCAGTGAGTCTATGGGAACTGAAGCTTTCTTT.

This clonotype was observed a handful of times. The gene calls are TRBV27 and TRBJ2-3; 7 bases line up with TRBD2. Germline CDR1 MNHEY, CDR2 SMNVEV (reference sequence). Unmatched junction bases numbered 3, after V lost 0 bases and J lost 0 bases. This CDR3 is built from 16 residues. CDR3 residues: CASSLSWRGSTDTQYF. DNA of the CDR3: TGTGCCAGCAGTTTATCGTGGCGGGGGAGCACAGATACGCAGTATTTT.